Shown below are 10 T cell receptor beta chains from a single sample sequenced in a study of cytomegalovirus exposure and HLA in healthy donors. The PCR employed 60 Vbeta primers together with 13 Jbeta primers. Libraries were prepared by immunoSEQ multiplex PCR; TCRdb keeps only in-frame clonotypes and omits some of them. The sample has approximately 170,000 clones; around 78% are singletons. Sequenced sample: PBMCs. The receptors were gathered from a woman aged 25 to 39 in good health and CMV-seropositive.

There are a few counts of this clone. The J gene is TRBJ2-1, the V gene TRBV27; the match to TRBD2 covers 12 bases. V dropped 5 bases and J dropped 8; count of bases not matched to a gene: 4. Germline assignment: CDR1 MNHEY and CDR2 SMNVEV (reference sequence). The length of the CDR3 is 14 residues. The CDR3 loop reads CASSARLAGDEQFF. The CDR3 coding sequence is TGTGCCAGCAGTGCCCGACTAGCGGGAGATGAGCAGTTCTTC.

This clone is a singleton in its sample. CDR3 residues: CASSEAGLGYGYTF. CDR3 sequence (DNA): TGTGCCAGCAGTGAGGCCGGGTTGGGCTATGGCTACACCTTC. This sequence joins TRBV2 and TRBJ1-2; D not certain. The CDR3 spans 14 residues. Trimming cost V 3 bases and J 4 bases, with 12 bases left between them. In germline, CDR1 is SNHLY, CDR2 FYNNEI.

The V and J genes are TRBV6-5 and TRBJ1-1; possible D gene TRBD1, 6 bases. Deletions cut 5 bases from V and 6 bases from J, with 16 bases between. The germline CDR1 and CDR2 sequences are MNHEY and SVGAGI. This CDR3 contains 14 residues. The CDR3 reads CASSNRENFAEAFF. DNA of the CDR3: TGTGCCAGCAGTAACAGGGAGAACTTCGCTGAAGCTTTCTTT.

The V call is TRBV5-1, the J call TRBJ2-7; 9 nucleotides align to TRBD1. Per the germline V gene, CDR1 is SGHRS and CDR2 is YFSETQ. V gave up 4 bases and J gave up 2 bases; unmatched junction bases: 7. The CDR3 sequence is 15 residues long. The CDR3 reads CASSRPGQGAYEQYF. CDR3 in DNA: TGCGCCAGCAGCCGACCGGGACAGGGAGCCTACGAGCAGTACTTC.

This clone was counted only a few times. The chain couples TRBV7-9 to TRBJ1-1, with D possibly matching TRBD1 (5 bases). V gave up 1 base and J gave up 7 bases, with 10 bases separating them. Germline-derived CDR1 and CDR2 are SEHNR and FQNEAQ (reference sequence). CDR3 length: 13 amino acids. The CDR3 spells CASSLGTLNEAFF. In DNA form, the CDR3 reads TGTGCCAGCAGCTTAGGGACACTTAATGAAGCTTTCTTT.

This clone came up a few times. This rearrangement joins TRBV11-3 to TRBJ1-1; a weak D match, TRBD1 (6 bases). The V gene lost 5 bases and the J gene lost 0 bases, with 13 bases spanning the gap. The CDR3 sequence is 15 residues long. The germline V gene has CDR1 SGHNT and CDR2 YENEEA. The CDR3 bases are TGTGCCAGCAGCAAAAATACAGGGATGAACACTGAAGCTTTCTTT. Amino acids: CASSKNTGMNTEAFF.

This clone was detected a few times. The chain has TRBV4-3 and TRBJ2-7, with D possibly TRBD2 on 6 matching bases. The V and J ends lost 1 base and 3 bases respectively, with 16 bases between them. The V gene's germline CDR1 is LGHNA and CDR2 YSLEER. There are 16 residues in the CDR3. As DNA, the CDR3 is TGCGCCAGCAGCCAAGTGGGGGGAGTCGGAATCTACGAGCAGTACTTC. Translating gives CASSQVGGVGIYEQYF.

The J gene is TRBJ2-7, the V gene TRBV15; TRBD2 might be the D (5 bases). V was trimmed by 5 bases and J by 0 bases, leaving 14 bases between them. CDR1 and CDR2 (germline): LNHNV, YYDKDF (reference sequence). This CDR3 region has 15 residues. The CDR3 loop reads CATSSHPGSSYEQYF. In DNA, the CDR3 is TGTGCCACCAGCTCGCACCCGGGGAGCTCCTACGAGCAGTACTTC.

The CDR3 is CASSFRLEIGEQFF. For the CDR3, the DNA is TGTGCCAGCAGCTTTCGGCTAGAAATCGGTGAGCAGTTCTTC. This sequence joins TRBV5-5 and TRBJ2-1; D gene ambiguous. The CDR3 covers 14 residues. Trimming stripped 2 bases from V and 9 bases from J, with 15 bases between. Germline V gene lookup returns CDR1 SGHKS and CDR2 YYEKEE (reference sequence). Supplemented by reference TRBV5-5 and TRBJ2-1, the full variable domain reads DAGVTQSPTHLIKTRGQQVTLRCSPISGHKSVSWYQQVLGQGPQFIFQYYEKEERGRGNFPDRFSARQFPNYSSELNVNALLLGDSALYLCASSFRLEIGEQFFGPGTRLTVL.

This sequence joins TRBV2 and TRBJ1-4, with 8 bases fitting TRBD1. V dropped 4 bases and J dropped 8; count of bases not matched to a gene: 6. Germline assignment: CDR1 SNHLY and CDR2 FYNNEI. This CDR3 is 14 amino acids long. The CDR3 DNA reads TGTGCCAGCAGTGGTCGGACAGGGCCCGAAAAACTGTTTTTT. Protein product: CASSGRTGPEKLFF.